This TCR beta chain was retrieved from a study of cytomegalovirus exposure and HLA in healthy donors. The PCR made use of 60 Vbeta and 13 Jbeta primers. Profiling relied on immunoSEQ multiplex PCR, and the TCRdb table lists in-frame clones only, not all of them. The sample contains 100,000 or so clones, under 85% of which appear only once. CDR3 length equals 13 residues. Per germline, CDR1 SGHTS and CDR2 YDEGEE. V lost 0 bases and J lost 7, with 10 bases in between. Points from the study as a whole: The number of N-insertions in an Asian-associated ancestry cluster was reportedly below the approximately 600-donor mean in a later analysis. A previous analysis found most TCR beta V segments productive roughly 87% or roughly 30% of the time.

Points on this clone: Its matching antigen is unknown.

This sequence was found in a man younger than 40 in good health and CMV-seronegative. Sequencing was carried out using PBMCs. The chain uses TRBV5-8 and TRBJ1-1; D remains ambiguous. CDR3 nucleotides: TGTGCCAGCAGCTTGGTGTCAGTTGATGAAGCTTTCTTT. Translation gives CASSLVSVDEAFF.